This T cell receptor beta chain was retrieved from a study of blood T cell repertoires in COVID-19. Study information: Samples came from the United States, Italy and Spain, spanning acute and convalescent COVID-19. Nucleic acid was either cDNA or gDNA, and it came from T cells, B-cell-depleted T cells, or PBMCs.

Clones were sequenced by immunoSEQ multiplex PCR, and TCRdb holds only the in-frame ones, with some missing. The sample includes 250,000 or so clones, roughly 89% of them seen just once. The sample comprised peripheral blood. The receptor comes from a woman in her thirties or forties who had recovered from COVID-19.

This chain's CDR3 is CASSYSRGGGYNEQFF. The CDR3 DNA sequence: TGTGCCAGCAGTTACTCGAGGGGAGGAGGGTACAATGAGCAGTTCTTC. The chain uses TRBV6-5 and TRBJ2-1; weak D call: TRBD2 (6 bases). Germline lookup yields CDR1 MNHEY and CDR2 SVGAGI. V lost 0 bases to trimming and J lost 4 bases, with 13 bases between them. The CDR3 has 16 residues.